This T cell receptor (beta chain) was identified in a study of OX40 agonist ivuxolimab in advanced cancers. Turning to the study itself: The mean age was roughly 60 years, ranging from about 20 to 85, with around four fifths of participants male. Enrollees could have had prior anti-PD-1, anti-PD-L1 or anti-CTLA-4 therapy, which under 50% had received.

As for this clone: Its antigen is not known.

Measured with immunoSEQ multiplex PCR; TCRdb has only the in-frame clones, and not every one. Among under 85,000 clones, 88% were seen once, and the ten largest hold around 0.45%. Study-wide findings and caveats: CD4+ and CD8+ blood T cells expanded clonally by week 6 at 0.1 to 3.0 mg/kg. On average, CD8+ T cells had more expanded clones than CD4+.

The CDR3 covers 15 residues. Trimming shortened V by 0 bases and J by 1 base, and 10 bases separated the two germline ends. Germline V gene data show CDR1 as SGHTS and CDR2 as YDEGEE. The receptor's source is an adult with an advanced solid tumor such as melanoma, head and neck, liver or kidney cancer. Here the sequenced sample was CD4+ or CD8+ T cells sorted from blood, taken in a trial of the OX40 agonist ivuxolimab. The rearrangement uses TRBV5-8 and TRBJ1-1; no clear D. The CDR3 reads CASSLGSGWNTEAFF. For the CDR3, the DNA is TGTGCCAGCAGCTTGGGGAGCGGGTGGAACACTGAAGCTTTCTTT. The full variable domain, completed using reference TRBV5-8 and TRBJ1-1, is EAGVTQSPTHLIKTRGQQATLRCSPISGHTSVYWYQQALGLGLQFLLWYDEGEERNRGNFPPRFSGRQFPNYSSELNVNALELEDSALYLCASSLGSGWNTEAFFGQGTRLTVV.